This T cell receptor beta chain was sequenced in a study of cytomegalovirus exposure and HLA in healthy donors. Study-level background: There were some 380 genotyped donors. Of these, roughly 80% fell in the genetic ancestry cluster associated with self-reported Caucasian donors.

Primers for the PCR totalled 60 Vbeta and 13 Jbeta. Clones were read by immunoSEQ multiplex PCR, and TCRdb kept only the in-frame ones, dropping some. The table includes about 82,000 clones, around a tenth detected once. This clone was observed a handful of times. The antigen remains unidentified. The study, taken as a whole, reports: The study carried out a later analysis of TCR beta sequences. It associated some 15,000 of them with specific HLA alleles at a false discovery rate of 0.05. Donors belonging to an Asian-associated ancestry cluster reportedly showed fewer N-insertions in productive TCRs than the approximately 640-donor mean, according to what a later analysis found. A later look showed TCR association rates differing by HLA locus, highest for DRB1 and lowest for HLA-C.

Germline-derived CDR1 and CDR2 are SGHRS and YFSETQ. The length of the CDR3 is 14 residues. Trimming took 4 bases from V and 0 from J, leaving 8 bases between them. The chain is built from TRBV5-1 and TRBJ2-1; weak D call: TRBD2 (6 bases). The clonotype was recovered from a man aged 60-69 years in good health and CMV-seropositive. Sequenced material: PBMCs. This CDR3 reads CASSGGDSYNEQFF. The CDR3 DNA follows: TGCGCCAGCAGCGGAGGGGACTCCTACAATGAGCAGTTCTTC. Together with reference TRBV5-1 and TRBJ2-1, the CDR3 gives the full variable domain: KAGVTQTPRYLIKTRGQQVTLSCSPISGHRSVSWYQQTPGQGLQFLFEYFSETQRNKGNFPGRFSGRQFSNSRSEMNVSTLELGDSALYLCASSGGDSYNEQFFGPGTRLTVL.